These T cell receptor beta chains were read from a single sample in a study of cytomegalovirus exposure and HLA in healthy donors. Sequencing used immunoSEQ multiplex PCR; TCRdb keeps in-frame clones, though not all of them. The sample table sets out about 70,000 clones. Sequencing was performed on PBMCs. The source is a female donor in good health and CMV-seropositive. Both conserved end residues are part of each CDR3. The D gene is left open where the match is weak.

j_call v_call d_call cdr3_nt cdr3_aa
TRBJ2-1 TRBV10-1 TRBD2 TGCGCCAGCAGTGGACTAGCGGGGTCCACGGTGGATGAGCAGTTCTTC CASSGLAGSTVDEQFF
TRBJ1-1 TRBV6-1 . TGTGCCAGCAGTGCTCGAGGGAGTAACACTGAAGCTTTCTTT CASSARGSNTEAFF
TRBJ2-5 TRBV19 TRBD1 TGTGCCAGTAGACCGACAGGGCACGAAGAGACCCAGTACTTC CASRPTGHEETQYF
TRBJ1-5 TRBV7-2 TRBD1 TGTGCCAGCAGCTGGAATGGACCCGGGACAGGGATGAGCAATCAGCCCCAGCATTTT CASSWNGPGTGMSNQPQHF
TRBJ1-2 TRBV7-2 TRBD1 TGTGCCAGCAGCTTAGTTGGACAGGGATACAATGGCTACACCTTC CASSLVGQGYNGYTF
TRBJ1-4 TRBV27 . TGTGCCAGCAGTTTATTTTCGAGTTCCCGTGAAAAACTGTTTTTT CASSLFSSSREKLFF
TRBJ2-2 TRBV6-5 . TGTGCCAGCAGTTCCTCCTCCGTGAACACCGGGGAGCTGTTTTTT CASSSSSVNTGELFF
TRBJ2-7 TRBV18 TRBD2 TGTGCCAGCTCACCTTTAGCGGGAGCCTACGAGCAGTACTTC CASSPLAGAYEQYF
TRBJ2-7 TRBV7-8 . TGTGCCAGCACCCTCCGGGACACAAGCTCCTACGAGCAGTACTTC CASTLRDTSSYEQYF
TRBJ2-5 TRBV28 TRBD1 TGTGCCAGCAGTTTACTCACGGGACAGGGAGAGACCCAGTACTTC CASSLLTGQGETQYF
TRBJ2-7 TRBV4-2 TRBD1 TGTGCCAGCAGCCAAGATCCGAGACAGGGTGGGTACGAGCAGTACTTC CASSQDPRQGGYEQYF
TRBJ2-7 TRBV30 TRBD2 TGTGCCTGGGGACTAGCGGTGTCCTACGAGCAGTACTTC CAWGLAVSYEQYF
TRBJ2-5 TRBV18 . TGTGCCAGCTCACCAATCCCCGGGGGAGGTTCGGTGGAGACCCAGTACTTC CASSPIPGGGSVETQYF
TRBJ2-7 TRBV6-1 TRBD1 TGTGCCAGCAGTGAAGCGGCAGGGGGCTCGGGCGAGCAGTACTTC CASSEAAGGSGEQYF
TRBJ1-4 TRBV7-3 . TGTGCCAGCAGCTCGCCGTGGGGACAAGTCGCAACTAATGAAAAACTGTTTTTT CASSSPWGQVATNEKLFF
TRBJ1-5 TRBV30 TRBD1 TGTGCCTGGACCCCAGGGACAGTTAGCAATCAGCCCCAGCATTTT CAWTPGTVSNQPQHF
TRBJ2-7 TRBV4-2 TRBD2 TGTGCCAGCAGCCGAGACTCTAGCGGGGGCTACGAGCAGTACTTC CASSRDSSGGYEQYF
TRBJ1-1 TRBV18 . TGTGCCAGCTCACCGCCTTCGTTAACTGGCACTGAAGCTTTCTTT CASSPPSLTGTEAFF
TRBJ1-1 TRBV6-5 . TGTGCCACCCGGGGGGGCGACACTGAAGCTTTCTTT CATRGGDTEAFF
TRBJ1-1 TRBV15 . TGTGCCACCAGCAGAGAAGGGGTTGGGGTCACTGAAGCTTTCTTT CATSREGVGVTEAFF
TRBJ2-7 TRBV7-8 TRBD1 TGTGCCAGCAGCTTCCTCGGACAGGCCTACGAGCAGTACTTC CASSFLGQAYEQYF
TRBJ2-7 TRBV28 TRBD1 TGTGCCAGCAGTCGGGACAGGGCCTCCTACGAGCAGTACTTC CASSRDRASYEQYF
TRBJ2-5 TRBV5-6 TRBD1 TGTGCCAGCAGCTTGAGGGACAGGTGGCAAGAGACCCAGTACTTC CASSLRDRWQETQYF
TRBJ2-1 TRBV6-6 TRBD2 TGTGCCAGCAGTTCCCCCGGGGCGGGAGGGAGTAATGAGCAGTTCTTC CASSSPGAGGSNEQFF
TRBJ2-7 TRBV15 . TGTGCCACCAGCAGAGATGGGGGGGACAACTCCTACGAGCAGTACTTC CATSRDGGDNSYEQYF
TRBJ1-1 TRBV27 TRBD1 TGTGCCAGCAGCAACTCACCCGGGACAGGGGCCACTGAAGCTTTCTTT CASSNSPGTGATEAFF
TRBJ2-3 TRBV29-1 . TGCAGCGTTGAAGGGCGGTTCACAGATACGCAGTATTTT CSVEGRFTDTQYF